The sequence of this TCR beta chain was determined in a study of blood T cell repertoires in COVID-19. At the level of the study: Samples taken during acute and convalescent COVID-19 were collected in the United States, Italy and Spain.

Here immunoSEQ multiplex PCR was the method, and the copy in TCRdb shows in-frame clones only, minus some. Of approximately 72,000 clones detected, roughly 87% appear once; the ten largest clones hold approximately 30%. Germline CDR1 SGHNT, CDR2 YYREEE (reference sequence). The V and J ends lost 5 bases and 0 bases, in that order; junction bases with no gene match: 8. The CDR3 covers 15 residues. This chain joins TRBV5-4 and TRBJ2-7; 7 bases agree with TRBD1. The origin of this receptor is a man aged 50 or older with acute or convalescent COVID-19. What was sequenced was peripheral blood. CDR3 residues: CASRPGQINSYEQYF. The CDR3 DNA follows: TGTGCCAGCAGACCGGGACAGATTAACTCCTACGAGCAGTACTTC.